This TCR beta chain stems from a study of blood T cell repertoires in COVID-19. The wider study: Italy, Spain and the United States were the sources of the convalescent and acute COVID-19 samples. In each case, the material was cDNA or gDNA derived from T cells, B-cell-depleted T cells, or PBMCs.

In the original analysis: Estimates of nucleated cell counts were drawn from the amplification of reference gene primers. Sequencing used immunoSEQ multiplex PCR; TCRdb keeps in-frame clones, though not all of them. That table furnishes V, J and clone size, whereas the DNA furnished D and trimming. The profile shows roughly 35,000 clones, more than 70% of them singletons. The clonotype originates from a human donor in a cohort sampled during active COVID-19. Sequenced: peripheral blood.

CDR3 region: CSAWDSGNYGYTF. The DNA of the CDR3 is TGCAGCGCCTGGGACAGTGGTAACTATGGCTACACCTTC. This chain joins TRBV29-1 and TRBJ1-2; 7 bases are shared with TRBD1. Germline V gives CDR1 SQVTM, CDR2 ANQGSEA. J lost 1 base, V lost 7 bases, and 6 bases had no gene match. The CDR3 is 13 amino acids.